Following are 25 T cell receptor beta chains from one sample sequenced in a study of blood T cells in healthy people across ages. Together with a sample-barcoded 5' primer, a J-beta primer mix was included in a second PCR lasting roughly 7 to 11 cycles. TCRdb ran MiXCR on the 5' RACE reads and lists one entry per CDR3 protein. The table includes about a million distinct CDR3 sequences, around 46% detected once. Sequences were obtained from blood. These receptors all come from a man aged 25 to 40 in good health.

The J gene is TRBJ1-1, the V gene TRBV3-1, with D unclear. This CDR3 contains 14 residues. Germline CDR1 and CDR2: LGHDT and YNNKEL (reference sequence). Deletions cut 3 bases from V and 6 bases from J, with 14 bases between. This CDR3 reads CASSQGRFGAEAFF. The CDR3 bases are TGTGCCAGCAGCCAGGGTCGGTTTGGCGCTGAAGCTTTCTTT.

This clonotype was recorded a few times. The rearrangement joins TRBV7-8 to TRBJ1-5; TRBD1 might be the D (6 bases). V lost 1 base and J 7 bases, leaving 14 bases between the germline ends. The germline CDR1 and CDR2 sequences are SGHVS and FQNEAQ. The length of the CDR3 is 15 residues. The CDR3 DNA sequence: TGTGCCAGCAGCTTAGGCGCGGGGGCAAGCCAGCCCCAGCATTTT. Translating gives CASSLGAGASQPQHF. Using reference TRBV7-8 and TRBJ1-5 for the parts outside the CDR3, the full variable domain is GAGVSQSPRYKVAKRGQDVALRCDPISGHVSLFWYQQALGQGPEFLTYFQNEAQLDKSGLPSDRFFAERPEGSVSTLKIQRTQQEDSAVYLCASSLGAGASQPQHFGDGTRLSIL.

The chain carries TRBV20-1 and TRBJ1-2; D is unclear. Looked up from germline, CDR1 is DFQATT and CDR2 is SNEGSKA (reference sequence). This CDR3 is 14 amino acids long. Trimming took off 0 bases at V and 4 bases at J, with 12 bases between the two ends. The CDR3 nucleotides read TGCAGTGCTAGAGACCCAGAAAGAAGCTATGGCTACACCTTC. It encodes CSARDPERSYGYTF.

The genes are TRBV20-1 and TRBJ2-7, with unresolved D. This CDR3 is 16 amino acids long. Looked up from germline, CDR1 is DFQATT and CDR2 is SNEGSKA (reference sequence). Deletions cut 3 bases from V and 6 bases from J, with 24 bases between. The CDR3 nucleotides read TGCAGTGCTAGCGAGTCCCTGAGACGAGCTCCCTCCGAGCAGTACTTC. It yields the protein CSASESLRRAPSEQYF.

The chain employs TRBV4-1 and TRBJ2-2; D may be TRBD1 (6 bases). The CDR3 contains 14 residues. Trimming stripped 3 bases from V and 6 bases from J, with 11 bases between. The germline V gene encodes CDR1 MGHRA and CDR2 YSYEKL. In DNA form, the CDR3 reads TGCGCCAGCAGCCATAACGGACAGTCCGGGGAGCTGTTTTTT. Translating it yields CASSHNGQSGELFF.

The chain combines TRBV6-2 or TRBV6-3 with TRBJ2-1; D is possibly TRBD1 (7 bases). CDR3 length equals 15 residues. Trimming shortened V by 5 bases and J by 5 bases, and 16 bases separated the two germline ends. CDR1 and CDR2 (germline): MNHEY, SVGEGT. The CDR3 DNA is TGTGCCAGCAGTAGGGGGGTACAGGGGAACAATGAGCAGTTCTTC. Amino acid sequence: CASSRGVQGNNEQFF.

This chain links TRBV6-5 with TRBJ2-3; 13 bases fit TRBD2. From germline, CDR1 is MNHEY and CDR2 SVGAGI. The CDR3 totals 16 residues. V shed 2 bases, J shed 5 bases, and the junction held 4 bases outside the gene matches. The CDR3 bases are TGTGCCAGCAGTTACACTAGCGGGGGGGCTGTAGATACGCAGTATTTT. It codes for CASSYTSGGAVDTQYF.

The rearrangement joins TRBV5-1 to TRBJ1-2; no definite D call. The germline CDR1 and CDR2 sequences are SGHRS and YFSETQ. This CDR3 has 12 amino acids. Trimming took off 1 base at V and 6 bases at J, with 7 bases between the two ends. The CDR3 region has the DNA TGCGCCAGCAGCTTGCGGGAAGATGGCTACACCTTC. It codes for CASSLREDGYTF. Filled out from reference TRBV5-1 and TRBJ1-2, the complete variable domain reads KAGVTQTPRYLIKTRGQQVTLSCSPISGHRSVSWYQQTPGQGLQFLFEYFSETQRNKGNFPGRFSGRQFSNSRSEMNVSTLELGDSALYLCASSLREDGYTFGSGTRLTVV.

The genes are TRBV29-1 and TRBJ2-4, with 10 bases matching TRBD1. The CDR3 loop spans 12 amino acids. J gave up 7 bases and V 6 bases, and 3 bases lay outside the gene matches. CDR1 is SQVTM and CDR2 is ANQGSEA in the germline V gene. DNA of the CDR3: TGCAGCGTAAAGGACAGGGGGAACATTCAGTACTTC. Translating gives CSVKDRGNIQYF.

This chain uses TRBV7-3 with TRBJ2-2, with 10 nucleotides matching TRBD2. The V gene end was trimmed by 0 bases and the J gene end by 6 bases; junction bases not matched to a gene: 7. The CDR3 has 17 amino acids. Germline V gives CDR1 SGHTA, CDR2 FQGTGA. The CDR3: CASSLTRVAGGSGELFF. DNA of the CDR3: TGTGCCAGCAGCTTAACGAGGGTAGCGGGGGGATCCGGGGAGCTGTTTTTT. Complete variable domain (other parts from reference TRBV7-3 and TRBJ2-2): GAGVSQTPSNKVTEKGKYVELRCDPISGHTALYWYRQSLGQGPEFLIYFQGTGAADDSGLPNDRFFAVRPEGSVSTLKIQRTERGDSAVYLCASSLTRVAGGSGELFFGEGSRLTVL.

This clonotype was counted between two and nine times. The CDR3 DNA reads TGTGCCAGCAGGCTATCAAGACTAGCGGGGTTTTACGAGCAGTACTTC. Protein sequence: CASRLSRLAGFYEQYF. The rearrangement joins TRBV6-2 or TRBV6-3 to TRBJ2-7; 11 nucleotides line up with TRBD2. The CDR3 runs 16 residues. V lost 6 bases to trimming and J lost 4 bases; unmatched junction nucleotides: 11. The germline V gene encodes CDR1 MNHEY and CDR2 SVGEGT.

This clonotype was detected only once. This chain links TRBV3-1 with TRBJ2-3, with 9 bases fitting TRBD2. The CDR3 has 15 residues. Germline CDR1 is LGHDT and CDR2 is YNNKEL (reference sequence). V dropped 3 bases and J dropped 2; count of bases not matched to a gene: 3. As DNA, the CDR3 is TGTGCCAGCAGCCAGTCTAGCGGGGCCACAGATACGCAGTATTTT. Translating it yields CASSQSSGATDTQYF.

Worth noting for this clonotype: With a much larger clone just one base away, this may be a read error. This chain uses TRBV24-1 with TRBJ1-2, with 8 bases lining up with TRBD1. CDR3 size: 13 residues. Trimming at V came to 5 bases and at J to 13 bases, leaving 11 bases not matched to a gene. The germline V gene encodes CDR1 KGHDR and CDR2 SFDVKD. The CDR3 DNA follows: TGTGCCACCAGTGGAGGACAGGGTTTAAGCTGCACCTTC. Translated, it gives CATSGGQGLSCTF.

The genes are TRBV6-5 and TRBJ1-6, with D unresolved. The V end was cut by 0 bases, the J end by 0 bases, with 12 bases between. Per germline, CDR1 MNHEY and CDR2 SVGAGI. There are 18 residues in the CDR3. The CDR3 region is CASSYSPDGSSYNSPLHF. The CDR3 bases are TGTGCCAGCAGTTACTCCCCCGACGGGAGCTCCTATAATTCACCCCTCCACTTT.

This clonotype came up a few times. The rearrangement links TRBV6-1 to TRBJ2-3, with D perhaps matching TRBD1 (5 bases). The CDR3 length is 11 residues. Trimming pared 6 bases from V and 11 bases from J, leaving 12 bases between. Germline-derived CDR1 and CDR2 are MNHNS and SASEGT. As DNA, the CDR3 is TGTGCCAGCAGCCTGGACAAGTTGCAGTATTTT. Encoded protein: CASSLDKLQYF.

The chain carries TRBV9 and TRBJ2-1, with unresolved D. The length of the CDR3 is 14 residues. The germline V gene has CDR1 SGDLS and CDR2 YYNGEE. The ends were cut back, 2 bases at V and 5 bases at J, with 11 bases in the middle. The CDR3, as DNA: TGTGCCAGCAGCGTGCTACCGGAGAACAATGAGCAGTTCTTC. Translating gives CASSVLPENNEQFF. Variable domain in full (rest from reference TRBV9 and TRBJ2-1): DSGVTQTPKHLITATGQRVTLRCSPRSGDLSVYWYQQSLDQGLQFLIQYYNGEERAKGNILERFSAQQFPDLHSELNLSSLELGDSALYFCASSVLPENNEQFFGPGTRLTVL.

A note on this clonotype: A much larger clone sits a single nucleotide away, making a read error possible. The chain combines TRBV29-1 with TRBJ2-5, with TRBD1 matching over 7 bases. J was trimmed by 11 bases and V by 8 bases; bases with no gene match: 17. The CDR3 extends over 13 amino acids. Per the germline V gene, CDR1 is SQVTM and CDR2 is ANQGSEA. Here the CDR3 reads CSSRDRDYNEQYF. The DNA of the CDR3 is TGCAGCAGCCGGGACAGAGACTACAATGAGCAGTACTTC.

The rearrangement joins TRBV27 to TRBJ2-3; a weak D match, TRBD2 (6 bases). This CDR3 has 16 residues. Germline loops: CDR1 MNHEY, CDR2 SMNVEV (reference sequence). Trimming removed 8 bases at V and 0 bases at J, with 18 bases between. DNA for the CDR3: TGTGCCAGCCGCAAACTAGCTGACTCTAGCACAGATACGCAGTATTTT. Its protein is CASRKLADSSTDTQYF.

This clonotype was seen a handful of times. The V gene is TRBV7-2, the J gene TRBJ2-1; TRBD1 or TRBD2 may be the D gene (7 bases each). The ends were cut back, 1 base at V and 7 bases at J, with 23 bases in the middle. The CDR3 consists of 18 residues. Germline CDR1 and CDR2: SGHTA and FQGNSA. CDR3 sequence: CASSLVQGGGATGNEQFF. The CDR3 DNA is TGTGCCAGCAGCTTAGTTCAGGGGGGGGGTGCAACTGGTAATGAGCAGTTCTTC.

The chain joins TRBV20-1 to TRBJ2-7, with 12 positions matching TRBD2. This CDR3 is 16 amino acids long. Per germline, CDR1 DFQATT and CDR2 SNEGSKA (reference sequence). Trimming cost V 8 bases and J 2 bases; bases outside gene matches: 13. CDR3 residues: CSTNPRGLAGPYEQYF. As DNA, the CDR3 is TGCAGTACGAACCCCCGAGGACTAGCGGGGCCCTACGAGCAGTACTTC.

With respect to this clonotype: The CDR3 does not close with the conserved phenylalanine or tryptophan, likely indicating a read error. The chain recombines TRBV10-3 with TRBJ2-7; 13 nucleotides line up with TRBD2. The better agreement between TRBJ2-5 and the DNA end casts doubt on the J call. The CDR3 sequence is 15 residues long. The germline gives CDR1 ENHRY, CDR2 SYGVKD. Written as DNA, the CDR3 is TGTGCCATCAGGGGGACTAGCGGGGCAACAGAGACCCAGTACTTA. Its translation is CAIRGTSGATETQYL.

This chain joins TRBV7-2 and TRBJ2-3, with TRBD2 matching 8 bases. Trimming took 7 bases from V and 1 from J; bases not matched to a gene: 10. Germline loops: CDR1 SGHTA, CDR2 FQGNSA. The CDR3 covers 16 residues. Written as DNA, the CDR3 is TGTGCCAGCACTACCCCGGCCGGGGGGGGCACAGATACGCAGTATTTT. Encoded protein: CASTTPAGGGTDTQYF. Looking up the rest from reference TRBV7-2 and TRBJ2-3 gives the full variable domain: GAGVSQSPSNKVTEKGKDVELRCDPISGHTALYWYRQSLGQGLEFLIYFQGNSAPDKSGLPSDRFSAERTGGSVSTLTIQRTQQEDSAVYLCASTTPAGGGTDTQYFGPGTRLTVL.

The rearrangement joins TRBV25-1 to TRBJ2-7; weak D call: TRBD2 (6 bases). The J call could be wrong; TRBJ2-5 is a better fit for the DNA end. The CDR3 totals 17 residues. Germline CDR1 and CDR2: MGHDK and SYGVNS. The CDR3 here is CASSDPEISGLGETQYF. DNA of the CDR3: TGTGCCAGCAGTGACCCCGAGATTAGCGGACTTGGGGAGACCCAGTACTTC.

The V and J genes are TRBV4-2 and TRBJ2-5; 7 bases are a match to TRBD1. The junction had 12 bases not matched to a gene; V was cut back by 8 bases and J by 6 bases. This CDR3 region has 14 residues. The V gene's germline CDR1 is LGHNA and CDR2 YNFKEQ. CDR3 DNA sequence: TGTGCCAGCCAAGATCAACAGGGGACGAAGACCCAGTACTTC. It encodes CASQDQQGTKTQYF.

In this sample, this clonotype turned up a few times. CDR3 residues: CASSKYGLAGMKQETQYF. CDR3 bases: TGTGCCAGCAGCAAATACGGTCTAGCGGGGATGAAACAAGAGACCCAGTACTTC. V usage is TRBV3-1 and J usage is TRBJ2-5; 9 positions agree with TRBD2. Per the germline V gene, CDR1 is LGHDT and CDR2 is YNNKEL (reference sequence). J lost 2 bases, V lost 5 bases, and 15 bases had no gene match. This CDR3 is 18 amino acids long.